The rows below give T cell receptor beta chains drawn from one sample of a study of TIL therapy for anti-PD-1-resistant metastatic lung cancer. The method was immunoSEQ multiplex PCR; TCRdb's version includes in-frame clones alone and lacks a portion of them. The data contain several thousand clones, around 75% of them singletons. The sample consisted of tumor tissue, taken at baseline. The receptor source for this set is a person aged 25 to 80 with non-small cell lung cancer. Both conserved end residues are part of each CDR3. D genes are given only for firm matches. The size of a clone is reported for some rows only, either as once, few or many, or as a class for expanded clones.

J gene: TRBJ2-2; D gene: TRBD1; V gene: TRBV27; clone size: once; CDR3 protein: CASSLFTPGQQSNTGELFF; CDR3 DNA: TGTGCCAGCAGTTTGTTCACCCCGGGACAGCAATCGAACACCGGGGAGCTGTTTTTT
J gene: TRBJ2-1; D gene: TRBD2; V gene: TRBV5-4; clone size: NA; CDR3 protein: CASSLRTSGEVEQFF; CDR3 DNA: TGTGCCAGCAGCCTACGGACTAGCGGGGAGGTTGAGCAGTTCTTC
J gene: TRBJ2-5; D gene: NA; V gene: TRBV7-8; clone size: few; CDR3 protein: CASSQGIGFGETQYF; CDR3 DNA: TGTGCCAGCAGTCAGGGTATTGGGTTCGGAGAGACCCAGTACTTC
J gene: TRBJ1-3; D gene: NA; V gene: TRBV7-9; clone size: NA; CDR3 protein: CASSWPRDGSSSGNTIYF; CDR3 DNA: TGTGCCAGCAGCTGGCCCCGGGACGGGAGCTCCTCTGGAAACACCATATATTTT
J gene: TRBJ2-2; D gene: NA; V gene: TRBV11-2; clone size: NA; CDR3 protein: CASTGFGTGELFF; CDR3 DNA: TGTGCCAGCACGGGGTTTGGCACCGGGGAGCTGTTTTTT
J gene: TRBJ1-1; D gene: TRBD1; V gene: TRBV11-2; clone size: few; CDR3 protein: CASSITQGAREAFF; CDR3 DNA: TGTGCCAGCAGCATAACCCAGGGGGCTCGTGAAGCTTTCTTT
J gene: TRBJ1-2; D gene: TRBD1; V gene: TRBV7-6; clone size: NA; CDR3 protein: CASSLGSRDSGYTF; CDR3 DNA: TGTGCCAGCAGCTTAGGGTCCAGGGACAGTGGCTACACCTTC
J gene: TRBJ1-6; D gene: NA; V gene: TRBV28; clone size: NA; CDR3 protein: CASTPRGSSYNSPLHF; CDR3 DNA: TGTGCCAGCACCCCAAGGGGGAGCTCCTATAATTCACCCCTCCACTTT
J gene: TRBJ1-2; D gene: NA; V gene: TRBV29-1; clone size: NA; CDR3 protein: CSVGGTENYGYTF; CDR3 DNA: TGCAGCGTTGGCGGGACTGAAAACTATGGCTACACCTTC
J gene: TRBJ2-1; D gene: TRBD1; V gene: TRBV7-9; clone size: NA; CDR3 protein: CASSLDSLDRVMFF; CDR3 DNA: TGTGCCAGCAGCTTAGACTCGCTGGACAGGGTCATGTTCTTC
J gene: TRBJ2-5; D gene: NA; V gene: TRBV19; clone size: NA; CDR3 protein: CASSINGALGYQETQYF; CDR3 DNA: TGTGCCAGTAGTATTAATGGGGCCCTAGGGTACCAAGAGACCCAGTACTTC
J gene: TRBJ1-2; D gene: NA; V gene: TRBV10-3; clone size: NA; CDR3 protein: CAISESMSGYTF; CDR3 DNA: TGTGCCATCAGTGAGTCGATGAGTGGCTACACCTTC
J gene: TRBJ1-5; D gene: NA; V gene: TRBV10-2; clone size: few; CDR3 protein: CASSDNGGLQPQHF; CDR3 DNA: TGCGCCAGCAGTGATAACGGGGGGCTTCAGCCCCAGCATTTT
J gene: TRBJ1-5; D gene: NA; V gene: TRBV27; clone size: NA; CDR3 protein: CASRDRFYSNQPQHF; CDR3 DNA: TGTGCCAGCAGAGACAGATTTTATAGCAATCAGCCCCAGCATTTT
J gene: TRBJ2-7; D gene: NA; V gene: TRBV28; clone size: NA; CDR3 protein: CASRTSKYEQYF; CDR3 DNA: TGTGCCAGCAGAACTAGCAAGTACGAGCAGTACTTC
J gene: TRBJ2-3; D gene: TRBD2; V gene: TRBV7-3; clone size: NA; CDR3 protein: CASSLSGLAGSTDTQYF; CDR3 DNA: TGTGCCAGCAGCTTAAGTGGGCTAGCGGGAAGCACAGATACGCAGTATTTT
J gene: TRBJ1-6; D gene: TRBD1; V gene: TRBV9; clone size: NA; CDR3 protein: CASSGPTGTNSPLHF; CDR3 DNA: TGTGCCAGCAGCGGACCGACAGGGACCAATTCACCCCTCCACTTT
J gene: TRBJ1-3; D gene: NA; V gene: TRBV28; clone size: NA; CDR3 protein: CATYEGTLAGNTIYF; CDR3 DNA: TGTGCCACGTACGAAGGGACGCTAGCTGGAAACACCATATATTTT